The T cell receptor beta chain under discussion was sequenced for a study of cytomegalovirus exposure and HLA in healthy donors. Study-wide context: The roughly 700 first-cohort repertoires and the roughly 120 validation repertoires shared the same platform, a later analysis reported. General study results and limits: Specificity of a few CMV-associated chains for CMV antigens was verified in vitro. Reports showed the classifier diagnosing cytomegalovirus status with high specificity and sensitivity.

Sequencing used immunoSEQ multiplex PCR; TCRdb keeps in-frame clones, though not all of them. This sample has 150,000 to 200,000 clones, with 84% found just once. V lost 4 bases and J 1 base, leaving 8 bases between the germline ends. Germline V gene lookup returns CDR1 SEHNR and CDR2 FQNEAQ (reference sequence). This CDR3 spans 13 amino acids. This clone has just one count. Its antigen is not known. The clonotype was recovered from a young man in good health and CMV-seropositive. Sequencing was done on a sample of PBMCs. The chain uses TRBV7-9 and TRBJ2-7; D possibly corresponds to TRBD1 (5 bases). In nucleotides, the CDR3 is TGTGCCAGCAGCTCGGACACTTCCTACGAGCAGTACTTC. It encodes CASSSDTSYEQYF. Full variable domain (remainder filled in from reference TRBV7-9 and TRBJ2-7): DTGVSQNPRHKITKRGQNVTFRCDPISEHNRLYWYRQTLGQGPEFLTYFQNEAQLEKSRLLSDRFSAERPKGSFSTLEIQRTEQGDSAMYLCASSSDTSYEQYFGPGTRLTVT.